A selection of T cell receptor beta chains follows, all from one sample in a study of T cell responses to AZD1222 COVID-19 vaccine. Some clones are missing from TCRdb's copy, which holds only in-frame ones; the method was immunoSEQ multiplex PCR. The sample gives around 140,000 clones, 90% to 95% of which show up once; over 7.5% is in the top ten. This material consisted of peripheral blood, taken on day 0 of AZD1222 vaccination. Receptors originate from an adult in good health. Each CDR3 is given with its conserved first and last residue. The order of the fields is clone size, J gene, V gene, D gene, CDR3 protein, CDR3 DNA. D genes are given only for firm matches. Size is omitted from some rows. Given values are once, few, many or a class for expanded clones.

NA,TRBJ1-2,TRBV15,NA,CATSRDKGGGHGYTF,TGTGCCACCAGCAGAGATAAGGGGGGCGGTCATGGCTACACCTTC
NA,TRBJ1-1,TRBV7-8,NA,CASFPVEYYRDRTEAFF,TGTGCCAGCTTCCCCGTAGAGTACTATCGGGATCGCACTGAAGCTTTCTTT
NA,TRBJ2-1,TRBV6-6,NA,CASSYNRGRNEQFF,TGTGCCAGCAGTTACAACCGGGGCAGGAATGAGCAGTTCTTC
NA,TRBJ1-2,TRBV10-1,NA,CASQPGTNYGYTF,TGCGCCAGCCAACCAGGAACAAACTATGGCTACACCTTC
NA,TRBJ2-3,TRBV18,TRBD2,CASSPRTGGGPDTQYF,TGTGCCAGCTCACCCCGGACTGGCGGGGGGCCAGATACGCAGTATTTT
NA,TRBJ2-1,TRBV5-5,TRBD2,CASGTQGLAKNEQFF,TGTGCCAGCGGCACCCAGGGACTAGCTAAGAATGAGCAGTTCTTC
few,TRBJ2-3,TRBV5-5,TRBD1,CASRMDRGSTDTQYF,TGTGCCAGCAGGATGGACAGGGGAAGCACAGATACGCAGTATTTT
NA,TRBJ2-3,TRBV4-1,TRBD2,CASSQEWASGLTDTQYF,TGCGCCAGCAGCCAAGAGTGGGCTAGCGGGCTCACAGATACGCAGTATTTT
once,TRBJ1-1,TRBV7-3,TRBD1,CASSRQGDTEAFF,TGTGCCAGCAGCCGACAGGGAGACACTGAAGCTTTCTTT
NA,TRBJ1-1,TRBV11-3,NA,CASSLVPNTEAFF,TGTGCCAGCAGCTTAGTTCCGAACACTGAAGCTTTCTTT
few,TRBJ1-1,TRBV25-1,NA,CASSARGTEAFF,TGTGCCAGCAGTGCTAGGGGCACTGAAGCTTTCTTT
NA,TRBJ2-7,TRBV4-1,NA,CASSQGGRLGEQYF,TGCGCCAGCAGCCAAGGAGGGCGGCTTGGCGAGCAGTACTTC
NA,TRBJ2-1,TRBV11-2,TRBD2,CASSRTSGGARNEQFF,TGTGCCAGCAGCCGGACTAGCGGGGGGGCACGCAATGAGCAGTTCTTC
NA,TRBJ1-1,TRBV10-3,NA,CAISMTGLNTEAFF,TGTGCCATCTCAATGACAGGTTTGAACACTGAAGCTTTCTTT
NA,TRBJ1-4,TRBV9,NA,CASSVAPGSNEKLFF,TGTGCCAGCAGCGTAGCCCCCGGGTCTAATGAAAAACTGTTTTTT
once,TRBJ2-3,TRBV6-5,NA,CASSNYVADTDTQYF,TGTGCCAGCAGTAATTACGTGGCAGACACAGATACGCAGTATTTT
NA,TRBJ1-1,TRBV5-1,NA,CASSPWPERNTEAFF,TGCGCCAGCAGCCCCTGGCCAGAACGGAACACTGAAGCTTTCTTT
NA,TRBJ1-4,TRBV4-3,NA,CASSHRGTGEKLFF,TGCGCCAGCAGCCACAGGGGTACCGGAGAAAAACTGTTTTTT
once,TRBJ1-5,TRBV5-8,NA,CASSHRTSNQPQHF,TGTGCCAGCAGCCACCGGACTAGCAATCAGCCCCAGCATTTT
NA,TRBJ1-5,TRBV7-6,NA,CASSLVCLAQHF,TGTGCCAGCAGCTTAGTGTGCCTCGCCCAGCATTTT
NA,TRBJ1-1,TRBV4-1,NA,CASSQDWGLNTEAFF,TGCGCCAGCAGCCAAGATTGGGGTTTGAACACTGAAGCTTTCTTT
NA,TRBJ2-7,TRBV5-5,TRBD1,CASSSDRDQYYEQYF,TGTGCCAGCAGCTCTGACAGGGACCAATACTACGAGCAGTACTTC
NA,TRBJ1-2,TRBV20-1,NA,CSASLFIEYGYTF,TGCAGTGCTAGTTTGTTTATTGAGTATGGCTACACCTTC
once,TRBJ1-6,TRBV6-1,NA,CASSEAHGQSSPLHF,TGTGCCAGCAGTGAAGCGCACGGACAGAGTTCACCCCTCCACTTT
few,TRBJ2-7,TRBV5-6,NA,CASSPLRGEQYF,TGTGCCAGCAGCCCGCTGAGGGGCGAGCAGTACTTC
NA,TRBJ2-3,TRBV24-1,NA,CATSDPGQVGDTQYF,TGTGCCACCAGTGACCCGGGACAAGTGGGAGATACGCAGTATTTT
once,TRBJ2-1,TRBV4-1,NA,CASSQVASEQFF,TGCGCCAGCAGCCAAGTGGCATCTGAGCAGTTCTTC
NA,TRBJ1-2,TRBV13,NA,CASSLGGVGGYTF,TGTGCCAGCAGCTTAGGGGGTGTGGGTGGCTACACCTTC